Reported below is one TCR beta chain. Its antigen is as yet unknown. The CDR3 runs to 18 residues. Germline CDR1 is MGHRA and CDR2 is YSYEKL. This specimen belongs to a study of post-analysis software for immune sequencing data. Study-wide context: Clinical courses comprised relapsing-remitting, secondary progressive and progressive-relapsing multiple sclerosis.

Study-wide points: Controls showed lower frequencies than patients for five TRBV segments, and TRBV5-6, TRBV5-1 and TRBV20-1 were among these. Relative to controls, patients with multiple sclerosis showed significantly lower normalized Chao1 diversity.

cDNA libraries of TCR beta carried unique molecular identifiers. When about 0.85 to 11 million T cells were used, they gave a few hundred thousand cDNA molecules. One entry per CDR3 protein, called by TCRdb with MiXCR from the PCR reads. The sample yields approximately 730,000 distinct CDR3 sequences, just under 30% seen once. The sequence was obtained from a girl aged 10 to 17 with multiple sclerosis. Sequenced input: blood. The rearrangement joins TRBV4-1 to TRBJ2-5, with 12 bases matching TRBD2. The tail of the sequence fits TRBJ2-7 better, so the J call may be wrong. The CDR3 region has the DNA TGCGCCAGCAGCCAAGATTTTTCCGCTAGCGGGAGGGCGAGCGAGCAGTACTTC. It is translated as CASSQDFSASGRASEQYF.